The next 14 T cell receptor beta chains were all read from a single sample in a study of response to subunit inactivated influenza vaccine. TCRdb redid the calling of the RT-PCR reads with MiXCR, one entry per CDR3 protein. The sample has approximately 700,000 distinct CDR3 sequences; less than 20% are singletons. Sequencing was performed on PBMCs from blood, taken about 13 days after vaccination. Every receptor here comes from a man in his fifties or sixties who received an inactivated influenza vaccine.

The sample holds many counts of this clonotype. The chain has TRBV12-3 or TRBV12-4 and TRBJ2-5, with 9 bases matching TRBD1. The V segment lost 5 bases and the J segment 4 bases; nucleotides outside the gene matches: 8. This CDR3 is 15 amino acids long. The CDR3 DNA reads as TGTGCCAGCAGTCCCCCGGGACAGGGAAGAGAGACCCAGTACTTC. It yields the protein CASSPPGQGRETQYF.

V usage is TRBV19 and J usage is TRBJ2-4, with 9 nucleotides matching TRBD2. The germline CDR1 and CDR2 sequences are LNHDA and SQIVND (reference sequence). This CDR3 region has 13 residues. The V and J ends lost 11 bases and 1 base, in that order; junction bases with no gene match: 3. The CDR3 DNA reads TGTGCCGCGGGGGGGCTTGCCAAAAACATTCAGTACTTC. Translation: CAAGGLAKNIQYF. Looking up the rest from reference TRBV19 and TRBJ2-4 gives the full variable domain: DGGITQSPKYLFRKEGQNVTLSCEQNLNHDAMYWYRQDPGQGLRLIYYSQIVNDFQKGDIAEGYSVSREKKESFPLTVTSAQKNPTAFYLCAAGGLAKNIQYFGAGTRLSVL.

The chain uses TRBV6-5 and TRBJ2-3, with 10 bases matching TRBD2. Germline assignment: CDR1 MNHEY and CDR2 SVGAGI. Trimming took 4 bases from V and 2 from J; bases not matched to a gene: 6. There are 16 residues in the CDR3. The CDR3 spells CASSSDTSGVTDTQYF. In DNA form, the CDR3 reads TGTGCCAGCAGTTCCGATACTAGCGGGGTCACAGATACGCAGTATTTT.

This sequence joins TRBV12-3 or TRBV12-4 and TRBJ2-2, with a tentative D call TRBD2 (5 bases). V shed 6 bases and J shed 1 base, with 15 bases lying between them. CDR3 length: 16 amino acids. CDR3 loop: CASSPARVENTGELFF. In nucleotides, the CDR3 is TGTGCCAGCAGCCCCGCGCGGGTGGAGAACACCGGGGAGCTGTTTTTT.

V is TRBV20-1 and J is TRBJ2-1; D possibly corresponds to TRBD1 (5 bases). Germline CDR1 and CDR2: DFQATT and SNEGSKA (reference sequence). CDR3 length equals 14 residues. Trimming stripped 3 bases from V and 2 bases from J, with 11 bases between. The CDR3 region is CSASGGHPYNEQFF. In nucleotides, the CDR3 is TGCAGTGCTAGTGGTGGACACCCCTACAATGAGCAGTTCTTC.

This clonotype has more than one count but fewer than ten. The chain combines TRBV5-1 with TRBJ2-3; no definite D call. V dropped 1 base and J dropped 0 bases, with 12 bases sitting between them. Germline V lookup: CDR1 SGHRS, CDR2 YFSETQ. The CDR3 covers 16 residues. The CDR3 DNA reads as TGCGCCAGCAGCTTGATGGGAACCGATAGCACAGATACGCAGTATTTT. Translated: CASSLMGTDSTDTQYF.

Many counts were recorded for this clonotype. The gene calls are TRBV7-2 and TRBJ2-3; no clear D gene. This CDR3 region has 17 residues. Deletions cut 2 bases from V and 4 bases from J, with 19 bases between. CDR1 is SGHTA and CDR2 is FQGNSA in the germline V gene. The CDR3: CASSLLASGLGADTQYF. The CDR3, as DNA: TGTGCCAGCAGCTTACTCGCCTCTGGGCTGGGCGCAGATACGCAGTATTTT.

The chain combines TRBV10-3 with TRBJ2-3; 11 bases map to TRBD2. The germline gives CDR1 ENHRY, CDR2 SYGVKD. This CDR3 contains 13 residues. The trim removed 7 bases at V and 7 bases at J, leaving 4 bases unmatched. CDR3 residues: CAITPSGGNTQYF. In DNA, the CDR3 is TGTGCCATCACCCCTAGCGGGGGGAATACGCAGTATTTT.

The chain links TRBV6-2 or TRBV6-3 to TRBJ2-3; 7 nucleotides line up with TRBD2. V lost 1 base, J lost 3 bases, and 4 bases stayed unmatched. Germline loops: CDR1 MNHEY, CDR2 SVGEGT. This CDR3 has 15 amino acids. CDR3: CASSYFGGRTDTQYF. CDR3 bases: TGTGCCAGCAGTTACTTCGGCGGGAGAACAGATACGCAGTATTTT.

This clonotype has a handful of counts. This rearrangement joins TRBV7-2 to TRBJ2-7, with D hard to call. V was pared by 5 bases and J by 5 bases, with 13 bases between. CDR3 length: 13 amino acids. Germline V gives CDR1 SGHTA, CDR2 FQGNSA. CDR3 region: CASSPTVGDEQYF. The DNA of the CDR3 is TGTGCCAGCAGCCCGACGGTTGGAGACGAGCAGTACTTC.

The chain is built from TRBV6-5 and TRBJ1-4, with no clear D. The length of the CDR3 is 13 residues. Germline CDR1 MNHEY, CDR2 SVGAGI. Trimming took 3 bases from V and 5 from J, leaving 7 bases between them. The CDR3 region is CASSYMGNEKLFF. The CDR3 DNA reads as TGTGCCAGCAGTTATATGGGGAATGAAAAACTGTTTTTT.

This clonotype was recorded a few times. V usage is TRBV29-1 and J usage is TRBJ1-4; TRBD1 aligns across 7 bases. Germline CDR1 is SQVTM and CDR2 is ANQGSEA. This CDR3 has 12 amino acids. V lost 7 bases and J lost 4; bases outside the gene matches: 3. CDR3 loop: CSAGTVNEKLFF. DNA for the CDR3: TGCAGCGCCGGGACAGTTAATGAAAAACTGTTTTTT.

This clonotype was detected a few times. The genes are TRBV12-3 or TRBV12-4 and TRBJ2-7; TRBD1 might be the D (6 bases). V lost 5 bases to trimming and J lost 3 bases, with 14 bases between them. The CDR3 has 14 amino acids. The CDR3, as DNA: TGTGCCAGCAGTCCGACGGGACAAATCTACGAGCAGTACTTC. It specifies CASSPTGQIYEQYF.

The table lists this clonotype with a few counts. The rearrangement uses TRBV6-5 and TRBJ2-7; 8 bases line up with TRBD2. CDR1 and CDR2 (germline): MNHEY, SVGAGI. The CDR3 sequence is 12 residues long. Trimming cost V 6 bases and J 6 bases; bases outside gene matches: 4. CDR3 nucleotide sequence: TGTGCCAGCAGCGGGGGGGGAGTCGAGCAGTACTTC. The encoded protein is CASSGGGVEQYF.